These 13 T cell receptor beta chains share one sample of origin, sequenced in a study of blood T cell repertoires in COVID-19. Here immunoSEQ multiplex PCR was the method, and the copy in TCRdb shows in-frame clones only, minus some. The sample yields 80,000 to 95,000 clones, 65% to 90% seen once. The specimen sequenced was peripheral blood. The receptors were sampled from a woman of 80 years or more with active or convalescent COVID-19.

CDR3 in amino acids: CASSLAGGPKGNEQFF. The CDR3 DNA reads as TGTGCCAGTAGTCTAGCGGGAGGGCCGAAAGGCAATGAGCAGTTCTTC. The chain couples TRBV19 to TRBJ2-1, with 12 bases identical to TRBD2. Looked up from germline, CDR1 is LNHDA and CDR2 is SQIVND (reference sequence). V gave up 5 bases and J gave up 6 bases; unmatched junction bases: 8. The length of the CDR3 is 16 residues.

The V call is TRBV9, the J call TRBJ1-2; no clear D. Trimming stripped 4 bases from V and 4 bases from J, with 11 bases between. Germline V gives CDR1 SGDLS, CDR2 YYNGEE. CDR3 size: 13 residues. The CDR3 coding sequence is TGTGCCAGCAGCTCCACACCAGTCTATGGCTACACCTTC. The encoded protein is CASSSTPVYGYTF. Supplemented by reference TRBV9 and TRBJ1-2, the full variable domain reads DSGVTQTPKHLITATGQRVTLRCSPRSGDLSVYWYQQSLDQGLQFLIQYYNGEERAKGNILERFSAQQFPDLHSELNLSSLELGDSALYFCASSSTPVYGYTFGSGTRLTVV.

The chain couples TRBV5-6 to TRBJ2-5, with 8 positions matching TRBD2. CDR3 length equals 16 residues. CDR1 and CDR2 from the germline V gene are SGHDT and YYEEEE. The junction had 13 bases not matched to a gene; V was cut back by 4 bases and J by 5 bases. The CDR3 protein is CASSAVAGPLRETQYF. For the CDR3, the DNA is TGTGCCAGCAGCGCAGTAGCGGGGCCGCTTAGGGAGACCCAGTACTTC.

The chain links TRBV7-2 to TRBJ2-1, with 9 bases fitting TRBD2. Germline V gives CDR1 SGHTA, CDR2 FQGNSA. With 2 bases clipped from V and 6 bases from J, the junction kept 8 bases outside the gene matches. The CDR3 extends over 16 amino acids. This CDR3 reads CASSLTSGGWGNEQFF. The CDR3 DNA sequence: TGTGCCAGCAGCTTAACCAGCGGGGGGTGGGGCAATGAGCAGTTCTTC.

The chain is built from TRBV10-3 and TRBJ1-2; D not resolved. V lost 9 bases, J lost 4 bases, and 9 bases lay in between. Per the germline V gene, CDR1 is ENHRY and CDR2 is SYGVKD. The CDR3 sequence is 11 residues long. The CDR3 protein is CAISGGYGYTF. In nucleotides, the CDR3 is TGTGCCATTTCGGGAGGCTATGGCTACACCTTC.

This clone was seen more than once but under ten times. The chain joins TRBV18 to TRBJ2-7; 8 positions agree with TRBD1. The CDR3 runs to 15 residues. V lost 3 bases, J lost 0 bases, and 4 bases stayed unmatched. Per the germline V gene, CDR1 is KGHSH and CDR2 is LQKENI. CDR3 DNA sequence: TGTGCCAGCTCACCCAGACAGGGGAGCTCCTACGAGCAGTACTTC. Translating gives CASSPRQGSSYEQYF.

In this sample, this clone turned up many times. The same CDR3 can be traced to other DNA sequences in this sample. The chain couples TRBV6-2 or TRBV6-3 to TRBJ2-7, with D maybe TRBD1 (6 bases). There are 12 residues in the CDR3. In germline, CDR1 is MNHEY, CDR2 SVGEGT. The V end lost 2 bases, the J end lost 6 bases, and 8 bases lay between the germline ends. The CDR3 DNA sequence: TGTGCCAGCAGTTACGCCAGGGGCGAGCAGTACTTC. It is translated as CASSYARGEQYF.

The chain carries TRBV10-3 and TRBJ1-1; D perhaps matches TRBD1 (5 bases). This CDR3 comprises 18 residues. The germline V gene encodes CDR1 ENHRY and CDR2 SYGVKD. Trimming took 2 bases from V and 7 from J, leaving 26 bases between them. The CDR3 DNA is TGTGCCATCAGTGAGGGTTACGTAATGGGGGGAATTGAAGGTGAAGCTTTCTTT. As protein: CAISEGYVMGGIEGEAFF.

V usage is TRBV7-3 and J usage is TRBJ2-1; TRBD1 might be the D (5 bases). In germline, CDR1 is SGHTA, CDR2 FQGTGA. Trimming removed 7 bases from V and 2 bases from J, with 9 bases in between. The CDR3 sequence is 13 residues long. This chain's CDR3 is CASTGMAYNEQFF. The CDR3 DNA reads as TGTGCCAGCACAGGGATGGCCTACAATGAGCAGTTCTTC.

This chain joins TRBV4-1 and TRBJ1-1; D might be TRBD1 (5 bases). The CDR3 extends over 18 amino acids. Trimming cost V 0 bases and J 0 bases, with 17 bases left between them. Germline V CDR1 and CDR2: MGHRA, YSYEKL. CDR3: CASSQDAGLILLNTEAFF. The CDR3 DNA sequence: TGCGCCAGCAGCCAAGATGCAGGGCTAATTTTACTGAACACTGAAGCTTTCTTT.

The chain employs TRBV13 and TRBJ1-2, with 8 bases lining up with TRBD1. Germline V gene lookup returns CDR1 PRHDT and CDR2 FYEKMQ (reference sequence). After removal of 6 bases from V and 0 bases from J, the junction contained 3 bases not matched to a gene. The CDR3 consists of 14 residues. DNA of the CDR3: TGTGCCAGCAGGACACAGGGGGCTAACTATGGCTACACCTTC. Residues: CASRTQGANYGYTF.

V usage is TRBV9 and J usage is TRBJ2-5; the match to TRBD2 covers 8 bases. Per germline, CDR1 SGDLS and CDR2 YYNGEE. This CDR3 region has 14 residues. J gave up 4 bases and V 0 bases, and 2 bases lay outside the gene matches. CDR3 bases: TGTGCCAGCAGCGTAGCTGCGGGGGGAGAGACCCAGTACTTC. Translation: CASSVAAGGETQYF.

The rearrangement joins TRBV19 to TRBJ2-5; D unresolved. The CDR3 is made up of 13 amino acids. The ends were cut back, 7 bases at V and 5 bases at J, with 14 bases in the middle. Germline-derived CDR1 and CDR2 are LNHDA and SQIVND (reference sequence). CDR3 loop: CASIAPGRETQYF. The CDR3 coding sequence is TGTGCCAGTATTGCCCCAGGCAGGGAGACCCAGTACTTC.